This note documents a single T cell receptor beta chain sequence. This entry comes from a study of T cells expressing NK-cell markers. Study at large: The eight sequenced donors comprised seven who were HCMV-seropositive and one who was seronegative.

CDR1 is LNHNV and CDR2 is YYDKDF in the germline V gene (reference sequence). The CDR3 totals 14 residues. TCRdb processed the 5' RACE reads again and assigns one entry to each CDR3 protein, with no DNA. Reported are roughly 420,000 distinct CDR3 sequences; the ten largest clones contain 6% to 8%. This TCR was recovered from a woman aged 18-70 years in good health. The sample consisted of blood T cells: a sorted CD56 or NKG2C T cell subset, CD4+ or CD8+ T cells, or bulk PBMC T cells (not recorded which). V and J are TRBV15 and TRBJ2-2. The CDR3 reads CATTETGNTGELFF.